Below, 30 T cell receptor beta chains from the same sample are listed, as sequenced in a study of T-cell memory formation after mild COVID-19. TCRdb re-called the 5' RACE reads with MiXCR, one entry per CDR3 protein. Here the sample spans 450,000 or so distinct CDR3 sequences, 20% being singletons. The material sequenced was PBMCs or a T cell subset sorted from them (not recorded which). The receptor set was obtained from an adult woman who had mild COVID-19 (a few samples of this study predate the infection). Cell type and time point are not known.

The V and J genes are TRBV12-3 or TRBV12-4 and TRBJ1-3, with D uncertain. The CDR3 covers 14 residues. The ends were cut back, 1 base at V and 4 bases at J, with 8 bases in the middle. The CDR3 bases are TGTGCCAGCAGTTTAGGGACGAGGGGAAACACCATATATTTT. It translates to CASSLGTRGNTIYF.

This clonotype occurred once. The rearrangement links TRBV6-5 to TRBJ2-5, with TRBD1 matching 7 bases. Germline V gene data show CDR1 as MNHEY and CDR2 as SVGAGI. The CDR3 totals 17 residues. V dropped 8 bases and J dropped 1; count of bases not matched to a gene: 16. The CDR3 DNA reads as TGTGCCAGCCGACGGGGACAGTTGGTCCCTCGCCAAGAGACCCAGTACTTC. This encodes CASRRGQLVPRQETQYF.

This clonotype was observed a handful of times. This rearrangement joins TRBV9 to TRBJ1-3; tentatively, D is TRBD1 (5 bases). Trimming shortened V by 2 bases and J by 0 bases, and 9 bases separated the two germline ends. The CDR3 covers 15 residues. From germline, CDR1 is SGDLS and CDR2 YYNGEE. The DNA of the CDR3 is TGTGCCAGCAGCGTGGGACGGAGCTCTGGAAACACCATATATTTT. Translated, it gives CASSVGRSSGNTIYF.

The chain carries TRBV4-1 and TRBJ1-4; possible D gene TRBD1, 5 bases. Germline-derived CDR1 and CDR2 are MGHRA and YSYEKL. Trimming stripped 1 base from V and 8 bases from J, with 17 bases between. This CDR3 comprises 16 residues. In nucleotides, the CDR3 is TGCGCCAGCAGCCAAGTATTGGGCAGGGCAAGGGAAAAACTGTTTTTT. Protein: CASSQVLGRAREKLFF.

The chain combines TRBV7-9 with TRBJ2-2; weak D call: TRBD1 (5 bases). From germline, CDR1 is SEHNR and CDR2 FQNEAQ (reference sequence). The CDR3 totals 16 residues. Trimming shortened V by 5 bases and J by 5 bases, and 18 bases separated the two germline ends. As DNA, the CDR3 is TGTGCCAGCAGCCCCGCCGGCCAGGGCGGTACCGGGGAGCTGTTTTTT. It codes for CASSPAGQGGTGELFF.

This clonotype appeared a few times. V gene TRBV5-1 combines with J gene TRBJ2-3; D might be TRBD1 or TRBD2, each matching 5 bases. Trimming stripped 3 bases from V and 0 bases from J, with 11 bases between. This CDR3 is built from 15 residues. CDR1 SGHRS and CDR2 YFSETQ come from the germline V gene. CDR3 in DNA: TGCGCCAGCAGCTCCTGGGACGCGAGCACAGATACGCAGTATTTT. This gives the protein CASSSWDASTDTQYF.

This clonotype occurred a few times. V is TRBV5-1 and J is TRBJ2-1; D remains unclear. Germline CDR1 and CDR2: SGHRS and YFSETQ. The germline V and J ends were trimmed by 5 bases and 2 bases, with 11 bases remaining between them. The CDR3 contains 14 residues. In DNA, the CDR3 is TGCGCCAGCAGGGGCACCAACACCTACAATGAGCAGTTCTTC. Translation: CASRGTNTYNEQFF.

The rearrangement uses TRBV7-9 and TRBJ2-7; D is uncertain. CDR1 and CDR2 from the germline V gene are SEHNR and FQNEAQ (reference sequence). Trimming removed 2 bases at V and 2 bases at J, with 13 bases between. The CDR3 is 15 residues long. The CDR3 DNA sequence: TGTGCCAGCAGCTTACTCGATGTGGGTCCCTACGAGCAGTACTTC. Translated, it gives CASSLLDVGPYEQYF.

This clonotype showed up just a few times. The chain joins TRBV10-3 to TRBJ2-1; a possible D gene is TRBD2 (6 bases). The V gene lost 0 bases and the J gene lost 6 bases, with 15 bases spanning the gap. This CDR3 is built from 16 residues. Germline V gives CDR1 ENHRY, CDR2 SYGVKD. CDR3 sequence reads: CAISESPGASANEQFF. The CDR3 DNA reads as TGTGCCATCAGTGAGTCACCCGGTGCTAGCGCCAATGAGCAGTTCTTC.

This clonotype showed up just a few times. V usage is TRBV29-1 and J usage is TRBJ2-1, with D perhaps TRBD2 (6 bases). The germline gives CDR1 SQVTM, CDR2 ANQGSEA. The CDR3 has 16 amino acids. Trimming stripped 6 bases from V and 0 bases from J, with 18 bases between. The DNA of the CDR3 is TGCAGCGTCCCAAGGGGCGGGATGAGCTCCTACAATGAGCAGTTCTTC. It encodes CSVPRGGMSSYNEQFF.

In this sample, this clonotype turned up a few times. The gene calls are TRBV18 and TRBJ1-1, with unresolved D. The V gene's germline CDR1 is KGHSH and CDR2 LQKENI. The CDR3 spans 13 residues. The germline V and J ends were trimmed by 1 base and 7 bases, with 10 bases remaining between them. CDR3 DNA: TGTGCCAGCTCACCACTACTGGATAGTGAAGCTTTCTTT. This encodes CASSPLLDSEAFF. The full variable domain, with the rest looked up from reference TRBV18 and TRBJ1-1, is NAGVMQNPRHLVRRRGQEARLRCSPMKGHSHVYWYRQLPEEGLKFMVYLQKENIIDESGMPKERFSAEFPKEGPSILRIQQVVRGDSAAYFCASSPLLDSEAFFGQGTRLTVV.

This clonotype has more than one count but fewer than ten. The chain joins TRBV20-1 to TRBJ1-1; D not resolved. The CDR3 spans 13 residues. From germline, CDR1 is DFQATT and CDR2 SNEGSKA (reference sequence). V lost 5 bases, J lost 0 bases, and 10 bases lay in between. In nucleotides, the CDR3 is TGCAGTGCTTCAACCTCACTGAACACTGAAGCTTTCTTT. Translating gives CSASTSLNTEAFF.

The CDR3: CASSLMAETSGANVLTF. Written as DNA, the CDR3 is TGCGCCAGCAGCTTGATGGCGGAAACCTCTGGGGCCAACGTCCTGACTTTC. V is TRBV5-1 and J is TRBJ2-6; D is unresolved. Deletions cut 1 base from V and 0 bases from J, with 11 bases between. Germline assignment: CDR1 SGHRS and CDR2 YFSETQ. CDR3 length: 17 residues. Filled out from reference TRBV5-1 and TRBJ2-6, the complete variable domain reads KAGVTQTPRYLIKTRGQQVTLSCSPISGHRSVSWYQQTPGQGLQFLFEYFSETQRNKGNFPGRFSGRQFSNSRSEMNVSTLELGDSALYLCASSLMAETSGANVLTFGAGSRLTVL.

In this sample, this clonotype turned up many times. The V gene is TRBV7-6, the J gene TRBJ2-7; maybe TRBD1 (6 bases). Per the germline V gene, CDR1 is SGHVS and CDR2 is FNYEAQ. The V end was cut by 5 bases, the J end by 2 bases, with 16 bases between. CDR3 size: 15 residues. Here the CDR3 reads CASSPGAGSTYEQYF. The CDR3 DNA is TGTGCCAGCAGCCCAGGGGCAGGGTCTACCTACGAGCAGTACTTC.

V gene TRBV4-1 combines with J gene TRBJ1-3, with D possibly TRBD1 on 6 matching bases. With 1 base removed from V and 4 bases from J, the gap between germline ends came to 17 bases. Per the germline V gene, CDR1 is MGHRA and CDR2 is YSYEKL. The CDR3 extends over 17 amino acids. DNA for the CDR3: TGCGCCAGCAGCCAAGTCGGTGGGGGCTTAGCCGGAAACACCATATATTTT. This translates into CASSQVGGGLAGNTIYF.

The sample holds a few counts of this clonotype. The chain couples TRBV27 to TRBJ2-2, with TRBD2 matching 8 bases. Germline V CDR1 and CDR2: MNHEY, SMNVEV (reference sequence). The junction had 5 bases not matched to a gene; V was cut back by 4 bases and J by 4 bases. The CDR3 length is 15 residues. The CDR3 nucleotides are TGTGCCAGCAGTTCCGGACTAGCAGCCACCGGGGAGCTGTTTTTT. This gives the protein CASSSGLAATGELFF.

This clonotype was counted a few times. The chain links TRBV7-6 to TRBJ2-1; D possibly matches TRBD1 or TRBD2 (5 bases each). The CDR3 length is 14 residues. In germline, CDR1 is SGHVS, CDR2 FNYEAQ. V was pared by 1 base and J by 14 bases, with 18 bases between. CDR3 nucleotides: TGTGCCAGCAGCTTAGAGTCGTGGGGGAAAGGGGAGTTCTTC. Translation gives CASSLESWGKGEFF.

The chain has TRBV5-1 and TRBJ2-3, with 9 nucleotides matching TRBD1. Per the germline V gene, CDR1 is SGHRS and CDR2 is YFSETQ. The CDR3 contains 18 residues. V lost 0 bases to trimming and J lost 5 bases; unmatched junction nucleotides: 13. The CDR3 nucleotides are TGCGCCAGCAGCTTGGGTGAAGGGACAGGGAGAATTGAAGATACGCAGTATTTT. This sequence encodes CASSLGEGTGRIEDTQYF.

The chain uses TRBV7-9 and TRBJ1-1, with 7 bases identical to TRBD1. V gave up 7 bases and J gave up 0 bases; unmatched junction bases: 17. Germline V gives CDR1 SEHNR, CDR2 FQNEAQ (reference sequence). This CDR3 spans 18 amino acids. CDR3 nucleotide sequence: TGTGCCAGCATCCCAACATGGAGGGGGCGAGTTATGAACACTGAAGCTTTCTTT. It specifies CASIPTWRGRVMNTEAFF.

The chain recombines TRBV11-2 with TRBJ2-1, with D hard to call. The CDR3 loop spans 12 amino acids. V lost 1 base and J 14 bases, leaving 12 bases between the germline ends. Looked up from germline, CDR1 is SGHAT and CDR2 is FQNNGV. The CDR3 spells CASSLGGKEEFF. As DNA, the CDR3 is TGTGCCAGCAGCTTAGGCGGTAAAGAGGAGTTCTTC.

This clonotype has only a few counts. For the CDR3, the DNA is TGTGCCACCAGTGACGGCTCTGGGGCCAACGTCCTGACTTTC. It yields the protein CATSDGSGANVLTF. The genes are TRBV24-1 and TRBJ2-6; the D is unclear. V dropped 4 bases and J dropped 0 bases, with 3 bases sitting between them. The CDR3 covers 14 residues. Germline V lookup: CDR1 KGHDR, CDR2 SFDVKD.

The V gene is TRBV5-1, the J gene TRBJ2-2; the D gene is possibly TRBD2 (6 bases). V gave up 4 bases and J gave up 4 bases, with 11 bases separating them. The CDR3 extends over 14 amino acids. Germline V CDR1 and CDR2: SGHRS, YFSETQ. In nucleotides, the CDR3 is TGCGCCAGCAGCACCCTCGGGGGCACCGGGGAGCTGTTTTTT. Translation gives CASSTLGGTGELFF.

This clonotype was seen just once. V and J are TRBV10-3 and TRBJ2-3, with D hard to call. Germline CDR1 is ENHRY and CDR2 is SYGVKD. The V end lost 6 bases, the J end lost 4 bases, and 5 bases lay between the germline ends. The CDR3 length is 11 residues. The CDR3 nucleotides are TGTGCCATCAGAGGGCCAGATACGCAGTATTTT. It yields the protein CAIRGPDTQYF.

This clonotype was seen a handful of times. In nucleotides, the CDR3 is TGTGCCAGCAGCACCGATGGGGCGGGAGGGCGCTACTTC. Its translation is CASSTDGAGGRYF. The V and J genes are TRBV7-2 and TRBJ2-7, with TRBD2 matching 9 bases. V shed 5 bases, J shed 13 bases, and the junction held 12 bases outside the gene matches. This CDR3 has 13 residues. Germline V CDR1 and CDR2: SGHTA, FQGNSA.

The V gene is TRBV20-1, the J gene TRBJ1-1, with unresolved D. V shed 4 bases and J shed 6 bases, with 0 bases lying between them. This CDR3 region has 8 residues. Per the germline V gene, CDR1 is DFQATT and CDR2 is SNEGSKA (reference sequence). DNA of the CDR3: TGCAGTGCTACTGAAGCTTTCTTT. This codes for CSATEAFF.

The chain has TRBV7-7 and TRBJ2-7; no reliable D call. Trimming pared 4 bases from V and 6 bases from J, leaving 13 bases between. The germline V gene has CDR1 SSHAT and CDR2 FNYEAQ (reference sequence). The CDR3 has 13 residues. CDR3 in amino acids: CASSSGFAGEQYF. The CDR3 DNA sequence: TGTGCCAGCAGCTCCGGGTTTGCCGGCGAGCAGTACTTC.

This clonotype was recorded a few times. The chain combines TRBV30 with TRBJ2-5; D is uncertain. Trimming took off 5 bases at V and 2 bases at J, with 18 bases between the two ends. There are 15 residues in the CDR3. CDR1 and CDR2 from the germline V gene are GTSNPN and SVGIG (reference sequence). For the CDR3, the DNA is TGTGCCTGGGTAGACACCTCGCTGATACAAGAGACCCAGTACTTC. Its protein product is CAWVDTSLIQETQYF.

In this sample, this clonotype turned up a few times. The CDR3 loop is CASSPDLKSTDTQYF. The CDR3 DNA follows: TGTGCCAGCAGTCCTGACTTAAAGAGCACAGATACGCAGTATTTT. The chain uses TRBV5-6 and TRBJ2-3; no reliable D call. Germline lookup yields CDR1 SGHDT and CDR2 YYEEEE. The CDR3 is 15 residues long. Between the trimmed V and J ends, which lost 5 bases and 0 bases, there was a span of 13 bases. The complete variable domain, with remaining parts taken from reference TRBV5-6 and TRBJ2-3, reads DAGVTQSPTHLIKTRGQQVTLRCSPKSGHDTVSWYQQALGQGPQFIFQYYEEEERQRGNFPDRFSGHQFPNYSSELNVNALLLGDSALYLCASSPDLKSTDTQYFGPGTRLTVL.

This chain uses TRBV6-1 with TRBJ2-3; the match to TRBD1 covers 7 bases. The germline CDR1 and CDR2 sequences are MNHNS and SASEGT. CDR3 length: 14 residues. V trimming: 7 bases; J trimming: 10 bases; junction bases outside the gene matches: 14. Here the CDR3 reads CASMSETGSRAQYF. CDR3 bases: TGTGCCAGCATGTCGGAGACAGGGTCAAGGGCGCAGTATTTT.

This clonotype was observed at least ten times. V is TRBV7-6 and J is TRBJ2-3, with TRBD2 matching 15 bases. J gave up 8 bases and V 0 bases, and 3 bases lay outside the gene matches. The V gene's germline CDR1 is SGHVS and CDR2 FNYEAQ. The CDR3 loop spans 16 amino acids. The CDR3 region has the DNA TGTGCCAGCAGCTTAGCCCCGGGACTAGCGGGGGGTACGCAGTATTTT. This codes for CASSLAPGLAGGTQYF.